This T cell receptor (beta chain) derives from a study of blood T cell repertoires in COVID-19. Across the study: Donors in the United States, Italy and Spain gave samples during acute or convalescent COVID-19. Sources were T cells, B-cell-depleted T cells, or PBMCs; the material itself was cDNA or gDNA.

Germline-derived CDR1 and CDR2 are KGHSH and LQKENI. V was clipped by 3 bases and J by 6 bases, with 15 bases between them. The CDR3 extends over 15 amino acids. Study processing details: Amplifying reference gene primers gave estimates of nucleated cell counts. Some clones are missing from TCRdb's copy, which holds only in-frame ones; the method was immunoSEQ multiplex PCR. V and J calls and clone size are given by that table; D and trimming were obtained from the DNA. The sample shows approximately 170,000 clones, roughly nine tenths of them seen only once. The sequencing sample was made of peripheral blood. The clonotype was recovered from a man younger than 40 with acute or convalescent COVID-19. The rearrangement uses TRBV18 and TRBJ1-5; D possibly corresponds to TRBD1 (6 bases). CDR3 loop: CASSPETGQGQPQHF. The CDR3 DNA reads TGTGCCAGCTCACCCGAAACAGGGCAGGGTCAGCCCCAGCATTTT. The whole variable domain, filled in from reference TRBV18 and TRBJ1-5, reads NAGVMQNPRHLVRRRGQEARLRCSPMKGHSHVYWYRQLPEEGLKFMVYLQKENIIDESGMPKERFSAEFPKEGPSILRIQQVVRGDSAAYFCASSPETGQGQPQHFGDGTRLSIL.